This T cell receptor (beta chain) was identified in a study of blood T cell repertoires in COVID-19. Across the study: T cells, B-cell-depleted T cells, or PBMCs supplied cDNA or gDNA.

Authors' analysis steps: Nucleated cell counts were estimated from reference gene primer amplification. Measured with immunoSEQ multiplex PCR; TCRdb has only the in-frame clones, and not every one. That table gives V, J and clone size, and the DNA gave D and trimming. Of fewer than 250,000 clones listed, around 82% are singletons. V dropped 3 bases and J dropped 7 bases, with 15 bases sitting between them. Germline V gives CDR1 GTSNPN, CDR2 SVGIG (reference sequence). The CDR3 is 13 residues long. The clonotype comes from a man between 45 and 60 years old with active or convalescent COVID-19. Sequenced: peripheral blood. This chain uses TRBV30 with TRBJ1-1; D unresolved. CDR3 amino acids: CAWRPTVHLEAFF. Written as DNA, the CDR3 is TGTGCCTGGAGGCCTACAGTACACCTTGAAGCTTTCTTT.